These T cell receptor beta chains were read from a single sample in a study of technical replicates of blood from a handful of donors. TCRdb's table, derived via immunoSEQ multiplex PCR, lists solely in-frame clones and lacks some. The sample holds under 95,000 clones, 95% to 98% seen once. Source material: T cells isolated from PBMCs. These receptors were taken from a human donor in good health. The CDR3 runs from the conserved cysteine through the conserved F or W. The order of the fields is V gene, D gene, J gene, CDR3 DNA, CDR3 protein. The D gene is left open where the match is weak.

>TRBV6-1|NA|TRBJ1-4
TGTGCCAGCAGTGTCCCTGCAACTAATGAAAAACTGTTTTTT
CASSVPATNEKLFF
>TRBV27|NA|TRBJ1-5
TGTGCCAGCAGCCGGACAGCATATAGCAATCAGCCCCAGCATTTT
CASSRTAYSNQPQHF
>TRBV7-9|NA|TRBJ1-3
TGTGCCAGCAGCCCGCGTCCCGGAAACACCATATATTTT
CASSPRPGNTIYF
>TRBV6-1|TRBD1|TRBJ1-3
TGTGCCAGCAGTGTCCGTGGGACAGGGGTCGGAAACACCATATATTTT
CASSVRGTGVGNTIYF
>TRBV11-2|TRBD1|TRBJ1-2
TGTGCCAGCAGCCCTCAGGGGGCTTCGCCTTATTTTGGCTACACCTTC
CASSPQGASPYFGYTF
>TRBV15|TRBD2|TRBJ2-3
TGTGCCACCAGCAGAGATCGAAGTCTAGCGGGAGTAGCAGATACGCAGTATTTT
CATSRDRSLAGVADTQYF
>TRBV2|NA|TRBJ2-7
TGTGCCAGCAGTGTTCGGCGGACTCCCTCCTACGAGCAGTACTTC
CASSVRRTPSYEQYF
>TRBV6-1|NA|TRBJ1-5
TGTGCCAGCGGTGTGGAGCGCAATCAGCCCCAGCATTTT
CASGVERNQPQHF
>TRBV29-1|NA|TRBJ1-3
TGCAGCGTGGAACGGGGAGCTGGAAACACCATATATTTT
CSVERGAGNTIYF
>TRBV28|NA|TRBJ1-2
TGTGCCAGCAGTTTCTCAGGGCCTAATGGCTACACCTTC
CASSFSGPNGYTF
>TRBV11-3|TRBD2|TRBJ2-7
TGTGCCAGCAGCGCTGGACTAGCTCCTTCCTACGAGCAGTACTTC
CASSAGLAPSYEQYF